The clone carrying this T cell receptor beta chain was seen only once. Per the germline V gene, CDR1 is SGHAT and CDR2 is FQNNGV. Trimming took off 2 bases at V and 13 bases at J, with 18 bases between the two ends. CDR3 length equals 14 residues. This record belongs to a study of shared clonotypes between healthy human individuals. Only in-frame clones appear in the TCRdb table, and some are missing; sequencing was by immunoSEQ multiplex PCR. The sample has 2.3 million or so clones, 85% to 95% seen once. This TCR was sampled from a man younger than 35 in good health. Some clones in this sample may be carry-over from other donors' samples. Sequenced input: naive CD4+ T cells from PBMCs. The subset denotes: CD45RA+ positively selected. The rearrangement uses TRBV11-2 and TRBJ2-4; D gene ambiguous. The CDR3: CASSLTTQTQIQYF. DNA for the CDR3: TGTGCCAGCAGCTTAACAACCCAGACACAGATACAGTACTTC.